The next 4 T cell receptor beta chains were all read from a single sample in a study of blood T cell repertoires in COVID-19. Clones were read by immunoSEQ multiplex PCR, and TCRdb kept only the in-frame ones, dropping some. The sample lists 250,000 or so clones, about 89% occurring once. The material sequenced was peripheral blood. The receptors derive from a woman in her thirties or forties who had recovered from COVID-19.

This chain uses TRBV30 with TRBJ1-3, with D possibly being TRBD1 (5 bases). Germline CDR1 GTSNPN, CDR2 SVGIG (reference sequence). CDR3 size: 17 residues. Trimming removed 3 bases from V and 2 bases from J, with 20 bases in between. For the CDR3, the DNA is TGTGCCTGGAGCGGAGGGCAGGGAAGTTATGCTGGAAACACCATATATTTT. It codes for CAWSGGQGSYAGNTIYF.

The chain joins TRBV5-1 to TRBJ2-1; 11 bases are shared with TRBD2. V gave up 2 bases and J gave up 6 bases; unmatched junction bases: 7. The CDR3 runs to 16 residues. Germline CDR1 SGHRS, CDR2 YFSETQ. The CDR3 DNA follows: TGCGCCAGCAGCTTAGGGCTAGCGGGGGGAGGCAATGAGCAGTTCTTC. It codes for CASSLGLAGGGNEQFF. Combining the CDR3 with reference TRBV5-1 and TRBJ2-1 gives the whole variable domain KAGVTQTPRYLIKTRGQQVTLSCSPISGHRSVSWYQQTPGQGLQFLFEYFSETQRNKGNFPGRFSGRQFSNSRSEMNVSTLELGDSALYLCASSLGLAGGGNEQFFGPGTRLTVL.

CDR3 in amino acids: CASSPGAGQRAEQYF. The CDR3 nucleotides are TGTGCCAGCTCACCGGGCGCGGGGCAGAGGGCCGAGCAGTACTTC. The genes are TRBV18 and TRBJ2-7; D perhaps matches TRBD2 (6 bases). CDR1 is KGHSH and CDR2 is LQKENI in the germline V gene. V was shortened by 3 bases and J by 6 bases, with 18 bases between the two germline ends. The CDR3 consists of 15 residues.

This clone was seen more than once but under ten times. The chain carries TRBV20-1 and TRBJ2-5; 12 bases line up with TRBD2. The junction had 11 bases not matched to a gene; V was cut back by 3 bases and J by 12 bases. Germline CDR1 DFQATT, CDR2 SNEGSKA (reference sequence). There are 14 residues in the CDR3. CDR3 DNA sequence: TGCAGTGCTAGTGTGGGGACTAGCGGGCCACGAGAGTACTTC. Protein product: CSASVGTSGPREYF.